These 26 T cell receptor beta chains came from one sample sequenced in a study of T cell responses to AZD1222 COVID-19 vaccine. The protocol was immunoSEQ multiplex PCR, while the TCRdb copy is restricted to in-frame clones and leaves out a portion. The sample holds roughly 120,000 clones, roughly 84% seen once. Sequenced here: peripheral blood, sampled on day 0 of AZD1222 vaccination. The receptors come from an adult in good health.

This clone has a handful of counts. V and J are TRBV5-4 and TRBJ1-1, with D unresolved. The germline gives CDR1 SGHNT, CDR2 YYREEE (reference sequence). The CDR3 spans 12 residues. V was trimmed by 6 bases and J by 0 bases, leaving 6 bases between them. The CDR3 region has the DNA TGTGCCAGCACCGGTATGAACACTGAAGCTTTCTTT. The encoded protein is CASTGMNTEAFF.

CDR3 DNA: TGTGCCTGGAGTGCATCCGGGACTGCTTTTTGGCGAGGGGGGTCCAATGAGCAGTTCTTC. The encoded protein is CAWSASGTAFWRGGSNEQFF. The V call is TRBV30, the J call TRBJ2-1, with D tentatively TRBD1 or TRBD2 (6 bases each). This CDR3 comprises 20 residues. Trimming cost V 1 base and J 6 bases, with 31 bases left between them. Germline values: CDR1 GTSNPN, CDR2 SVGIG (reference sequence). The full variable domain, its missing parts supplied by reference TRBV30 and TRBJ2-1, is SQTIHQWPATLVQPVGSPLSLECTVEGTSNPNLYWYRQAAGRGLQLLFYSVGIGQISSEVPQNLSASRPQDRQFILSSKKLLLSDSGFYLCAWSASGTAFWRGGSNEQFFGPGTRLTVL.

The J gene is TRBJ2-2, the V gene TRBV21-1; the table calls TRBD2, which could not be checked here. TRBV21-1 is shown as a pseudogene. The CDR3 is 16 residues long. CDR3 nucleotides: TGTGCCAGCAGCAAATGGAGCGGGGGGAACACCGGGGAGCTGTTTTTT. Its translation: CASSKWSGGNTGELFF.

The sample holds one count of this clone. The rearrangement links TRBV2 to TRBJ1-1, with no clear D. V was shortened by 6 bases and J by 0 bases, with 14 bases between the two germline ends. This CDR3 has 15 residues. The V gene's germline CDR1 is SNHLY and CDR2 FYNNEI. The CDR3 protein is CASSEFQRLNTEAFF. The CDR3 DNA sequence: TGTGCCAGCAGCGAGTTCCAGCGCCTGAACACTGAAGCTTTCTTT.

The chain is built from TRBV5-4 and TRBJ2-1, with D uncertain. There are 15 residues in the CDR3. With 2 bases removed from V and 0 bases from J, the gap between germline ends came to 9 bases. CDR1 is SGHNT and CDR2 is YYREEE in the germline V gene (reference sequence). CDR3 amino acids: CASSFQVRSYNEQFF. Here the CDR3 DNA reads TGTGCCAGCAGCTTCCAGGTCCGCTCCTACAATGAGCAGTTCTTC.

The genes are TRBV3-1 (or the pseudogene TRBV3-2) and TRBJ2-3; TRBD2 might be the D (6 bases). Looked up from germline, CDR1 is LGHDT and CDR2 is YNNKEL (reference sequence). Trimming took off 4 bases at V and 8 bases at J, with 13 bases between the two ends. This CDR3 spans 13 amino acids. The CDR3 region is CASSPDGRATQYF. CDR3 coding DNA: TGTGCCAGCAGCCCCGACGGGAGAGCTACGCAGTATTTT.

The rearrangement joins TRBV19 to TRBJ1-4; 9 bases match TRBD1. This CDR3 comprises 15 residues. The germline V gene has CDR1 LNHDA and CDR2 SQIVND (reference sequence). After removal of 6 bases from V and 5 bases from J, the junction contained 7 bases not matched to a gene. The CDR3 spells CASRPLGTGNEKLFF. CDR3 nucleotides: TGTGCCAGTAGGCCACTCGGGACAGGGAATGAAAAACTGTTTTTT.

The V call is TRBV19, the J call TRBJ2-7; the D gene is possibly TRBD1 (5 bases). The CDR3 covers 16 residues. Looked up from germline, CDR1 is LNHDA and CDR2 is SQIVND (reference sequence). The germline V and J ends were trimmed by 9 bases and 1 base, with 22 bases remaining between them. CDR3 amino acids: CASSSLTSDRSYEQYF. CDR3 DNA sequence: TGTGCCAGCTCCAGTTTGACCTCCGACAGATCCTACGAGCAGTACTTC.

The sample holds a few counts of this clone. The CDR3 DNA reads TGTGCCAGCACCCTTAGCGGGGGGGCCGGTACGCAGTATTTT. This gives the protein CASTLSGGAGTQYF. J is TRBJ2-3 and V is TRBV7-2; 11 bases agree with TRBD2. The junction had 8 bases not matched to a gene; V was cut back by 7 bases and J by 8 bases. This CDR3 comprises 14 residues. Germline V CDR1 and CDR2: SGHTA, FQGNSA.

The chain combines TRBV5-1 with TRBJ1-2; 7 bases fit TRBD1. Germline loops: CDR1 SGHRS, CDR2 YFSETQ. The CDR3 length is 14 residues. Trimming cost V 6 bases and J 8 bases; bases outside gene matches: 13. The DNA of the CDR3 is TGCGCCAGCAAAGTGAGGGAGGGGGCAACGGGCTACACCTTC. Translation gives CASKVREGATGYTF.

This chain's CDR3 is CASSLSGVGSYNSPLHF. CDR3 nucleotides: TGTGCCAGCAGCTTGTCCGGGGTTGGGTCCTATAATTCACCCCTCCACTTT. The V gene is TRBV5-6, the J gene TRBJ1-6; no clear D gene. The V and J ends lost 1 base and 1 base respectively, with 12 bases between them. Germline V gene data show CDR1 as SGHDT and CDR2 as YYEEEE. The CDR3 totals 17 residues.

This sequence joins TRBV19 and TRBJ1-1; no definite D call. CDR3 length: 13 residues. Trimming shortened V by 5 bases and J by 1 base, and 8 bases separated the two germline ends. The V gene's germline CDR1 is LNHDA and CDR2 SQIVND (reference sequence). For the CDR3, the DNA is TGTGCCAGTAGTGTTTTTTCGAACACTGAAGCTTTCTTT. This codes for CASSVFSNTEAFF. The variable domain in full, completed from reference TRBV19 and TRBJ1-1, reads DGGITQSPKYLFRKEGQNVTLSCEQNLNHDAMYWYRQDPGQGLRLIYYSQIVNDFQKGDIAEGYSVSREKKESFPLTVTSAQKNPTAFYLCASSVFSNTEAFFGQGTRLTVV.

The rearrangement uses TRBV12-3 or TRBV12-4 and TRBJ1-2, with 8 positions matching TRBD1. The ends lost 6 bases at V and 7 bases at J; junction bases unmatched: 7. There are 13 residues in the CDR3. CDR3 in amino acids: CASSSGQGFGYTF. The DNA of the CDR3 is TGTGCCAGCAGCTCCGGACAGGGCTTTGGCTACACCTTC.

V is TRBV10-1 and J is TRBJ2-2, with D possibly TRBD1 on 6 matching bases. CDR1 WNHNN and CDR2 SYGVQD come from the germline V gene (reference sequence). The CDR3 runs 14 residues. V was cut by 6 bases and J by 0 bases, with 8 bases left in between. The CDR3 bases are TGCGCCAGCAGACCAGGGGCGAACACCGGGGAGCTGTTTTTT. Its translation is CASRPGANTGELFF.

The chain combines TRBV12-5 with TRBJ1-2, with 8 nucleotides matching TRBD1. V was clipped by 8 bases and J by 0 bases; unmatched bases: 5. CDR3 length: 14 residues. In germline, CDR1 is LGHNT, CDR2 FRNRAP. The DNA of the CDR3 is TGTGCTAGTCCGACAGGGGCGACTAACTATGGCTACACCTTC. This codes for CASPTGATNYGYTF.

The DNA of the CDR3 is TGTGCCAGCAGCGTAGGCAGCAGGGGAGAAGCTTTCTTT. This sequence encodes CASSVGSRGEAFF. The chain is built from TRBV9 and TRBJ1-1; maybe TRBD1 (6 bases). V was cut by 0 bases and J by 8 bases, with 11 bases left in between. In germline, CDR1 is SGDLS, CDR2 YYNGEE. The CDR3 has 13 amino acids.

The chain recombines TRBV12-5 with TRBJ2-1, with D perhaps given as TRBD1 or TRBD2 (5 bases each). Germline-derived CDR1 and CDR2 are LGHNT and FRNRAP. The CDR3 extends over 16 amino acids. V shed 4 bases and J shed 0 bases, with 13 bases lying between them. The CDR3 DNA reads TGTGCTAGTGGTTCGGGACCCTCCGCCTCCTACAATGAGCAGTTCTTC. This translates into CASGSGPSASYNEQFF.

V is TRBV5-1 and J is TRBJ2-2; a weak D match, TRBD1 (6 bases). The CDR3 runs to 16 residues. CDR1 SGHRS and CDR2 YFSETQ come from the germline V gene. The V and J ends lost 0 bases and 1 base respectively, with 10 bases between them. The CDR3 loop is CASSLGWTENTGELFF. CDR3 DNA: TGCGCCAGCAGCTTGGGTTGGACAGAGAACACCGGGGAGCTGTTTTTT.

The gene calls are TRBV18 and TRBJ1-5; D gene ambiguous. V gave up 3 bases and J gave up 7 bases, with 19 bases separating them. Germline CDR1 reads KGHSH; CDR2 reads LQKENI. CDR3 length equals 16 residues. CDR3 coding DNA: TGTGCCAGCTCACCCTTCGCGTCGGGTGGAGGGCAGCCCCAGCATTTT. Translation: CASSPFASGGGQPQHF.

This chain uses TRBV3-1 (or the pseudogene TRBV3-2) with TRBJ2-5; D ambiguous. In germline, CDR1 is LGHDT, CDR2 YNNKEL (reference sequence). This CDR3 spans 15 amino acids. V lost 6 bases and J lost 5, with 19 bases in between. This chain's CDR3 is CASRTSLRTRETQYF. In DNA, the CDR3 is TGTGCCAGCAGGACGAGCTTAAGGACGAGGGAGACCCAGTACTTC.

V is TRBV7-9 and J is TRBJ1-2; unclear D gene. The CDR3 spans 15 residues. V was clipped by 4 bases and J by 0 bases, with 12 bases between them. The germline gives CDR1 SEHNR, CDR2 FQNEAQ (reference sequence). CDR3 residues: CASSSGTHPNYGYTF. The CDR3 DNA is TGTGCCAGCAGCTCCGGCACGCATCCTAACTATGGCTACACCTTC. The whole variable domain, remainder taken from reference TRBV7-9 and TRBJ1-2, is DTGVSQNPRHKITKRGQNVTFRCDPISEHNRLYWYRQTLGQGPEFLTYFQNEAQLEKSRLLSDRFSAERPKGSFSTLEIQRTEQGDSAMYLCASSSGTHPNYGYTFGSGTRLTVV.

This clone appeared a single time. V usage is TRBV6-5 and J usage is TRBJ1-5; TRBD1 agrees at 8 bases. CDR1 is MNHEY and CDR2 is SVGAGI in the germline V gene. Trimming took 6 bases from V and 4 from J; bases not matched to a gene: 5. This CDR3 comprises 14 residues. The CDR3 nucleotides are TGTGCCAGCAGCCCCCACAGGGGGAATCAGCCCCAGCATTTT. This gives the protein CASSPHRGNQPQHF.

The chain recombines TRBV27 with TRBJ2-1, with a tentative D call TRBD1 (6 bases). This CDR3 has 13 amino acids. Between the trimmed V and J ends, which lost 4 bases and 12 bases, there was a span of 16 bases. The germline gives CDR1 MNHEY, CDR2 SMNVEV (reference sequence). The CDR3 bases are TGTGCCAGCAGTTACTCTCCAGGGGCAGGGCAGTTCTTC. Translated: CASSYSPGAGQFF.

The chain employs TRBV5-1 and TRBJ2-2; possibly TRBD1 for D (5 bases). The CDR3 has 14 residues. Germline V gene lookup returns CDR1 SGHRS and CDR2 YFSETQ. The V end lost 0 bases, the J end lost 3 bases, and 6 bases lay between the germline ends. The CDR3 DNA reads as TGCGCCAGCAGCTTGGGGGGCCACACCGGGGAGCTGTTTTTT. Translation gives CASSLGGHTGELFF.

The chain employs TRBV7-9 and TRBJ2-2; D may correspond to TRBD1 or TRBD2 (5 bases each). This CDR3 contains 16 residues. CDR1 is SEHNR and CDR2 is FQNEAQ in the germline V gene (reference sequence). V was shortened by 4 bases and J by 5 bases, with 17 bases between the two germline ends. Written as DNA, the CDR3 is TGTGCCAGCAGCTCACTGGGACGGCGAACTACCGGGGAGCTGTTTTTT. This codes for CASSSLGRRTTGELFF.

J is TRBJ1-1 and V is TRBV19; D not certain. The CDR3 is 15 residues long. The V gene lost 2 bases and the J gene lost 0 bases, with 10 bases spanning the gap. From germline, CDR1 is LNHDA and CDR2 SQIVND (reference sequence). The CDR3 DNA reads TGTGCCAGTAGTATATCGCCGAAGATGAACACTGAAGCTTTCTTT. It codes for CASSISPKMNTEAFF.